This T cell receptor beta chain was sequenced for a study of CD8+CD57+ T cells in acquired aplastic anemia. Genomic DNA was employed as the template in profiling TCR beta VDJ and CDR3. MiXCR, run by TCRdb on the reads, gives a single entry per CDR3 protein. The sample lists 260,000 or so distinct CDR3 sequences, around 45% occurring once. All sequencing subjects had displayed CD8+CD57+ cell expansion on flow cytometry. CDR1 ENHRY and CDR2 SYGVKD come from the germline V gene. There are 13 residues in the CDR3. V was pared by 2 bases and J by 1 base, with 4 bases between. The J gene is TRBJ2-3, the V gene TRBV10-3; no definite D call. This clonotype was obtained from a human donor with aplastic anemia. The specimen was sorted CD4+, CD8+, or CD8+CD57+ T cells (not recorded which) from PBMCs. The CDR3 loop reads CAISEAGTDTQYF. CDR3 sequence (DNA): TGTGCCATCAGTGAGGCGGGCACAGATACGCAGTATTTT.